Below are 20 T cell receptor beta chains sequenced from a single sample in a study of blood T cells in healthy people across ages (dated by TCRdb to the mid-2010s). Libraries came from 5' RACE. Sequenced using an Illumina HiSeq 2500. A second PCR of roughly 6 to 11 cycles was run with a J-beta primer mix and a sample-barcoded 5' primer. TCRdb trimmed public reads at Q25 via fastp, called clones via MiXCR and kept in-frame beta chains. Rows are combined by CDR3 protein, so each entry shows the most common genes and DNA. A total of about 1,600,000 distinct CDR3 sequences appear in this sample, 42% of them only once. In total, the top ten clones hold around 8% of the sample. What was sequenced was blood. These receptors were collected from a woman in her late teens or twenties in good health.

This clonotype was recorded a few times. This rearrangement joins TRBV6-2 or TRBV6-3 to TRBJ2-2; no clear D. This CDR3 has 14 amino acids. Trimming removed 1 base at V and 6 bases at J, with 9 bases between. The germline CDR1 and CDR2 sequences are MNHEY and SVGEGT. CDR3: CASSYLQSAGELFF. The CDR3 DNA follows: TGTGCCAGCAGTTACTTACAATCCGCCGGGGAGCTGTTTTTT.

V and J are TRBV2 and TRBJ2-1; D may be TRBD2 (5 bases). Germline-derived CDR1 and CDR2 are SNHLY and FYNNEI. V lost 6 bases, J lost 0 bases, and 12 bases lay in between. The CDR3 length is 15 residues. CDR3 in amino acids: CASRRAGLSYNEQFF. CDR3 coding DNA: TGTGCCAGCAGACGAGCTGGACTCTCCTACAATGAGCAGTTCTTC. Using reference TRBV2 and TRBJ2-1 for the parts outside the CDR3, the full variable domain is EPEVTQTPSHQVTQMGQEVILRCVPISNHLYFYWYRQILGQKVEFLVSFYNNEISEKSEIFDDQFSVERPDGSNFTLKIRSTKLEDSAMYFCASRRAGLSYNEQFFGPGTRLTVL.

The rearrangement joins TRBV20-1 to TRBJ2-3; D gene uncertain. Trimming left V 0 bases short and J 0 bases short, with 10 bases between. This CDR3 region has 15 residues. Per germline, CDR1 DFQATT and CDR2 SNEGSKA (reference sequence). The CDR3 spells CSARDPPRSTDTQYF. The CDR3 bases are TGCAGTGCTAGAGATCCCCCCAGAAGCACAGATACGCAGTATTTT.

J is TRBJ1-1 and V is TRBV5-5; tentative D call: TRBD1 (5 bases). The germline V gene has CDR1 SGHKS and CDR2 YYEKEE (reference sequence). The CDR3 is 17 residues long. Trimming took off 1 base at V and 1 base at J, with 17 bases between the two ends. Written as DNA, the CDR3 is TGTGCCAGCAGCTTGCGTACTTGGAGAGGGGCGAACACTGAAGCTTTCTTT. Its translation: CASSLRTWRGANTEAFF.

A few counts support this clonotype. This rearrangement joins TRBV20-1 to TRBJ2-3; D possibly corresponds to TRBD1 (6 bases). Germline V gene sequence: CDR1 DFQATT, CDR2 SNEGSKA (reference sequence). Trimming took off 4 bases at V and 2 bases at J, with 13 bases between the two ends. The CDR3 contains 14 residues. CDR3 nucleotide sequence: TGCAGTGCTAACTTCAGGGGCCACACAGATACGCAGTATTTT. Protein product: CSANFRGHTDTQYF.

Here the CDR3 reads CASSLGGTFSYNEQFF. The CDR3 nucleotides read TGTGCCAGCAGTTTAGGAGGGACCTTCTCCTACAATGAGCAGTTCTTC. The V call is TRBV12-3 or TRBV12-4, the J call TRBJ2-1, with D perhaps given as TRBD1 or TRBD2 (5 bases each). V lost 1 base to trimming and J lost 0 bases, with 10 bases between them. CDR3 size: 16 residues.

This clonotype turned up a few times. The rearrangement joins TRBV10-3 to TRBJ1-1; D may be TRBD1 (5 bases). Per the germline V gene, CDR1 is ENHRY and CDR2 is SYGVKD. Trimming took 6 bases from V and 0 from J, leaving 20 bases between them. This CDR3 region has 17 residues. The CDR3 here is CAIRTPLRGGVNTEAFF. In DNA, the CDR3 is TGTGCCATCAGGACGCCCCTGCGGGGGGGAGTGAACACTGAAGCTTTCTTT.

The chain combines TRBV20-1 with TRBJ2-2; D gene ambiguous. This CDR3 region has 15 residues. V lost 5 bases and J lost 7, with 20 bases in between. Germline CDR1 and CDR2: DFQATT and SNEGSKA (reference sequence). The CDR3 coding sequence is TGCAGTGCTCTTCTGGCTGCTGATTCCAACGGGGAGCTGTTTTTT. Protein: CSALLAADSNGELFF.

This chain connects TRBV18 to TRBJ1-2; no reliable D call. V lost 3 bases and J 7 bases, leaving 12 bases between the germline ends. This CDR3 is 13 amino acids long. Germline loops: CDR1 KGHSH, CDR2 LQKENI. The CDR3 spells CASSPVRATGYTF. CDR3 in DNA: TGTGCCAGCTCACCGGTCCGGGCGACTGGCTACACCTTC.

The gene calls are TRBV7-2 and TRBJ1-2, with 7 bases that match TRBD1. The V gene end was trimmed by 5 bases and the J gene end by 3 bases; junction bases not matched to a gene: 6. There are 14 residues in the CDR3. Looked up from germline, CDR1 is SGHTA and CDR2 is FQGNSA. The CDR3 reads CASSGTGTDYGYTF. CDR3 in DNA: TGTGCCAGCAGCGGAACCGGGACAGACTATGGCTACACCTTC.

This rearrangement joins TRBV11-1 to TRBJ2-1; 7 positions match TRBD1. After removal of 1 base from V and 0 bases from J, the junction contained 3 bases not matched to a gene. CDR3 length: 16 amino acids. In germline, CDR1 is SGHAT, CDR2 FQDESV (reference sequence). CDR3 protein: CASSLEGDSSYNEQFF. The CDR3 DNA reads as TGTGCCAGCAGCTTAGAGGGGGACAGCTCCTACAATGAGCAGTTCTTC.

A single count supports this clonotype. This chain links TRBV21-1 with TRBJ1-1. TRBV21-1 is a pseudogene. The CDR3 consists of 16 residues. The CDR3 coding sequence is TGTGCCAGCATCCCCGAAGGCCCGGGTGGTGACACTGAAGCTTTCTTT. Translating gives CASIPEGPGGDTEAFF.

The sample holds a few counts of this clonotype. The rearrangement links TRBV4-1 to TRBJ2-7, with 7 bases fitting TRBD1. Germline CDR1 MGHRA, CDR2 YSYEKL. The J segment lost 2 bases and the V segment lost 4 bases, leaving 5 bases of the junction unmatched. The CDR3 contains 14 residues. For the CDR3, the DNA is TGCGCCAGCAGCCTCCGGGACAGAACCTACGAGCAGTACTTC. Its protein product is CASSLRDRTYEQYF.

In its sample, this clonotype was seen a few times. The chain has TRBV27 and TRBJ2-5; 12 bases align to TRBD2. V was clipped by 6 bases and J by 8 bases; unmatched bases: 7. This CDR3 is built from 14 residues. In germline, CDR1 is MNHEY, CDR2 SMNVEV (reference sequence). CDR3 amino acids: CASRRTSGAGTQYF. CDR3 bases: TGTGCCAGCAGGCGGACTAGCGGGGCAGGAACCCAGTACTTC.

This clonotype showed up just once. This rearrangement joins TRBV5-1 to TRBJ2-3; 12 nucleotides match TRBD2. The CDR3 is 16 amino acids. The V gene's germline CDR1 is SGHRS and CDR2 YFSETQ. V trimming: 4 bases; J trimming: 5 bases; junction bases outside the gene matches: 8. CDR3 loop: CASSGPSGGAGDTQYF. The CDR3 bases are TGCGCCAGCAGCGGCCCTAGCGGGGGGGCCGGAGATACGCAGTATTTT.

This chain connects TRBV20-1 to TRBJ2-1; a weak D match, TRBD2 (5 bases). CDR1 is DFQATT, CDR2 SNEGSKA, per germline (reference sequence). V lost 1 base and J 5 bases, leaving 15 bases between the germline ends. The CDR3 runs to 15 residues. CDR3 residues: CSARAPGMENNEQFF. DNA of the CDR3: TGCAGTGCTAGAGCTCCCGGGATGGAGAACAATGAGCAGTTCTTC.

CDR3 sequence (DNA): TGTGCCATCAGTGAGGAGGGTTCGGCTGGCTACACCTTC. Translating gives CAISEEGSAGYTF. The genes are TRBV10-3 and TRBJ1-2; D uncertain. V was clipped by 2 bases and J by 7 bases, with 11 bases between them. This CDR3 has 13 amino acids. Germline CDR1 ENHRY, CDR2 SYGVKD.

This chain uses TRBV9 with TRBJ2-5; 7 bases line up with TRBD1. Germline CDR1 is SGDLS and CDR2 is YYNGEE. V lost 4 bases and J lost 5; bases outside the gene matches: 11. The CDR3 covers 15 residues. Written as DNA, the CDR3 is TGTGCCAGCAGCCCTCACGACAGGGCAGGGGAGACCCAGTACTTC. Translating gives CASSPHDRAGETQYF.

This clonotype was counted only a few times. The genes are TRBV27 and TRBJ2-7; 11 bases map to TRBD2. The length of the CDR3 is 15 residues. Per germline, CDR1 MNHEY and CDR2 SMNVEV (reference sequence). After removal of 0 bases from V and 7 bases from J, the junction contained 5 bases not matched to a gene. CDR3 DNA sequence: TGTGCCAGCAGTTTATCTAGCGGGGGGGCAGGTGAGCAGTACTTC. Amino acids: CASSLSSGGAGEQYF.

This clonotype turned up a few times. The genes are TRBV4-2 and TRBJ1-6; possibly TRBD1 for D (6 bases). Germline assignment: CDR1 LGHNA and CDR2 YNFKEQ. Trimming left V 4 bases short and J 5 bases short, with 15 bases between. The CDR3 has 16 amino acids. The DNA of the CDR3 is TGTGCCAGCAGCCCGGAAGACAGGCGAAATAATTCACCCCTCCACTTT. Its translation: CASSPEDRRNNSPLHF.